This T cell receptor beta chain is drawn from a study of CD8 T cells in Susac syndrome. CDR3 length: 15 residues. Trimming took 4 bases from V and 1 from J; bases not matched to a gene: 2. From germline, CDR1 is SGHTA and CDR2 FQGNSA. Peripheral blood CD8+ and CD4+ T cells were profiled by TCR beta sequencing. Roughly 0.5 to 1 ug RNA was reverse transcribed with random hexamers. MiXCR was run by TCRdb on the immunoSEQ multiplex PCR reads, yielding one entry per CDR3 protein. Altogether fewer than 200,000 distinct CDR3 sequences are present, over 85% being singletons, with the ten largest covering 0.09% to 0.12%.

What was sequenced was CD4+ T cells from PBMCs. This TCR was recovered from a human donor in good health. The V call is TRBV7-2, the J call TRBJ2-2; 8 bases agree with TRBD1. CDR3 residues: CASSSGQVNTGELFF. The DNA for the CDR3 is TGTGCCAGCAGCTCGGGACAGGTGAACACCGGGGAGCTGTTTTTT.